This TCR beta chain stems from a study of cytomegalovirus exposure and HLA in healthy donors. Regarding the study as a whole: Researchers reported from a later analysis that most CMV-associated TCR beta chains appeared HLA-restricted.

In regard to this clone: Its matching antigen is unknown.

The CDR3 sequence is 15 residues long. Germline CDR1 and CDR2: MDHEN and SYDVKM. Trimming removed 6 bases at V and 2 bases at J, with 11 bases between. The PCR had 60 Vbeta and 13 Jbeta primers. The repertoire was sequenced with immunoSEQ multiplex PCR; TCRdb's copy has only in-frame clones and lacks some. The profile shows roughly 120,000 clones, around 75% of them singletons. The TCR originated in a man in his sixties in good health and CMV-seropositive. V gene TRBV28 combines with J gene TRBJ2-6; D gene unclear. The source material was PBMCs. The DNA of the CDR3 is TGTGCCAGCAGGGCGCGGTGGGCTGGGGCCAACGTCCTGACTTTC. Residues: CASRARWAGANVLTF.